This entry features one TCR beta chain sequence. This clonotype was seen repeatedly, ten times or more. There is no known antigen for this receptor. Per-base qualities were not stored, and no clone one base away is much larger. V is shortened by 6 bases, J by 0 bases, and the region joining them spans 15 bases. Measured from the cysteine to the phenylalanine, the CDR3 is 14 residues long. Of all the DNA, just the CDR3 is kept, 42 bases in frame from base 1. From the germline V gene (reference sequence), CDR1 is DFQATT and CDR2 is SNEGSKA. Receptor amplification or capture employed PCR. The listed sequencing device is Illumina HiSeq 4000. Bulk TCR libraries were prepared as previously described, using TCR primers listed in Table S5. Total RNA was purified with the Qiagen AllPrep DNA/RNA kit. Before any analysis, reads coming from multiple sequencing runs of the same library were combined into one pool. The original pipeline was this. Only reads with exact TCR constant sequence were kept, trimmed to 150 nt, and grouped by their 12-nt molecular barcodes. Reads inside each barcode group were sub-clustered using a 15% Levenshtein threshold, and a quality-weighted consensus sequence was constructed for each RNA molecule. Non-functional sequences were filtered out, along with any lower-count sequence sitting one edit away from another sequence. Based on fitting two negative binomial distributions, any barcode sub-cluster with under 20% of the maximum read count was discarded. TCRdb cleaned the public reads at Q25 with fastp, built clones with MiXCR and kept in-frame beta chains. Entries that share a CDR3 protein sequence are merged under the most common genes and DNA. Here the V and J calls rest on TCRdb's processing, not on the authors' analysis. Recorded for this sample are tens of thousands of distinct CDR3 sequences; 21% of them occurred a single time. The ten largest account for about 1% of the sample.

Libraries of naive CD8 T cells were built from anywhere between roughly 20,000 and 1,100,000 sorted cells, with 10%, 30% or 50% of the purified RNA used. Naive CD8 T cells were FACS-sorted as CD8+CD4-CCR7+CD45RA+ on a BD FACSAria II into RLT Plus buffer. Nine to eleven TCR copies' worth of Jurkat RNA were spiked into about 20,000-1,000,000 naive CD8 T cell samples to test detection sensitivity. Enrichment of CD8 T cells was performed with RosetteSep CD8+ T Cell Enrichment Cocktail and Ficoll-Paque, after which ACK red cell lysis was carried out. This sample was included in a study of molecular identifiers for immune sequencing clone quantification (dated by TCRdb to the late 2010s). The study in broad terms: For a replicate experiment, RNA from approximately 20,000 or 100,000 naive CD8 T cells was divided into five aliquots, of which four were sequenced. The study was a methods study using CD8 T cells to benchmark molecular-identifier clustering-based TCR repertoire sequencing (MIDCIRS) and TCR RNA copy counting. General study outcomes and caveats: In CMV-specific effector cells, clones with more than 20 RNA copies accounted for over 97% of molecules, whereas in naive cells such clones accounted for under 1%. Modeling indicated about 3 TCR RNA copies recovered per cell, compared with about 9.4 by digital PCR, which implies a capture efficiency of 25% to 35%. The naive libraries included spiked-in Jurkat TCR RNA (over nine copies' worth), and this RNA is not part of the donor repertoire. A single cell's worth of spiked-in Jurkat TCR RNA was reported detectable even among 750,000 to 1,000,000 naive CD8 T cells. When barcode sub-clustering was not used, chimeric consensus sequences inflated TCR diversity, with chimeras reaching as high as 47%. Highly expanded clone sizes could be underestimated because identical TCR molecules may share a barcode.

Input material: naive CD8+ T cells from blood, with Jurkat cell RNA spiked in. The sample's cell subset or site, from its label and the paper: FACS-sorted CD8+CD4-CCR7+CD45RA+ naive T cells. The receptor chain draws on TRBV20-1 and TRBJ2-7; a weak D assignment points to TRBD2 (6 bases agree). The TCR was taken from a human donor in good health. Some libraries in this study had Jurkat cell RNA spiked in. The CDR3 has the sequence CSALTDGSSYEQYF. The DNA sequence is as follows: TGCAGTGCCCTCACGGACGGGAGCTCCTACGAGCAGTACTTC.